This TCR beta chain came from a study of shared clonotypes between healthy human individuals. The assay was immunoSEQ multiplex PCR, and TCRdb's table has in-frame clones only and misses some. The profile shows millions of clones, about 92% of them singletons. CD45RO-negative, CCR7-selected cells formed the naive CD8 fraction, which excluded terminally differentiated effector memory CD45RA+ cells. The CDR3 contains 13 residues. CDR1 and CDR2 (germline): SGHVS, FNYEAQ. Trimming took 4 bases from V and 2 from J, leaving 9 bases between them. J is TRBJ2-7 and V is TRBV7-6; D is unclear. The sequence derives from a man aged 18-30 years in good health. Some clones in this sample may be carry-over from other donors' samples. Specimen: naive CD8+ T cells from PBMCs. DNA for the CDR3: TGTGCCAGCAGCTATCAGGAGACCTACGAGCAGTACTTC. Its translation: CASSYQETYEQYF.